A selection of T cell receptor beta chains follows, all from one sample in a study of cytomegalovirus exposure and HLA in healthy donors. This table comes from immunoSEQ multiplex PCR, and its TCRdb copy is limited to in-frame clones, with some not included. Among some 190,000 clones listed, roughly four fifths were seen once. Sequenced: PBMCs. The receptors derive from a woman in her 30s in good health and CMV-seropositive. Both conserved end residues are part of each CDR3. A D gene is named only where the DNA matches it firmly. Rows give clone size only sometimes, using once, few, many, or a class for an expanded clone.

V: TRBV25-1; J: TRBJ1-6; length: 14; size: .; D: TRBD1; CDR3: CASTVGTDNSPLHF; DNA: TGTGCCAGTACGGTCGGGACAGATAATTCACCCCTCCACTTT
V: TRBV7-9; J: TRBJ1-6; length: 14; size: .; D: TRBD1; CDR3: CASSPGDRQSPLHF; DNA: TGTGCCAGCAGCCCAGGGGACAGGCAATCACCCCTCCACTTT
V: TRBV28; J: TRBJ2-5; length: 12; size: .; D: .; CDR3: CASNAGEETQYF; DNA: TGTGCCAGCAATGCCGGAGAGGAGACCCAGTACTTC
V: TRBV4-1; J: TRBJ2-3; length: 19; size: .; D: TRBD2; CDR3: CASSQEGTSGRSSTDTQYF; DNA: TGCGCCAGCAGCCAAGAAGGGACTAGCGGGAGATCTAGCACAGATACGCAGTATTTT
V: TRBV7-2; J: TRBJ2-7; length: 16; size: .; D: TRBD2; CDR3: CASSSPGLAGGYEQYF; DNA: TGTGCCAGCAGCTCACCGGGACTAGCGGGAGGCTACGAGCAGTACTTC
V: TRBV5-4; J: TRBJ1-5; length: 14; size: many; D: .; CDR3: CASSNQGSNQPQHF; DNA: TGTGCCAGCAGCAACCAGGGGAGCAATCAGCCCCAGCATTTT
V: TRBV4-1; J: TRBJ2-7; length: 16; size: .; D: .; CDR3: CASSQDRLEGAYEQYF; DNA: TGCGCCAGCAGCCAAGACAGACTAGAAGGGGCATACGAGCAGTACTTC
V: TRBV19; J: TRBJ1-1; length: 16; size: .; D: .; CDR3: CASSIYSKGRGTEAFF; DNA: TGTGCCAGTAGTATTTATTCTAAGGGTAGGGGCACTGAAGCTTTCTTT
V: TRBV11-2; J: TRBJ1-5; length: 14; size: .; D: TRBD1; CDR3: CASSQDRGGQPQHF; DNA: TGTGCCAGCAGCCAGGACAGGGGAGGCCAGCCCCAGCATTTT
V: TRBV19; J: TRBJ2-7; length: 16; size: few; D: TRBD1; CDR3: CASSKREGAVSYEQYF; DNA: TGTGCCAGTAGTAAGCGCGAGGGGGCGGTATCCTACGAGCAGTACTTC
V: TRBV5-4; J: TRBJ1-1; length: 13; size: few; D: .; CDR3: CASSRSRNTEAFF; DNA: TGTGCCAGCAGCCGATCGAGGAACACTGAAGCTTTCTTT
V: TRBV11-2; J: TRBJ1-1; length: 15; size: .; D: .; CDR3: CASSLTLSVNTEAFF; DNA: TGTGCCAGCAGCTTAACCCTATCGGTGAACACTGAAGCTTTCTTT
V: TRBV27; J: TRBJ2-5; length: 18; size: .; D: TRBD1; CDR3: CASRRTGERFKGQETQYF; DNA: TGTGCCAGCAGAAGGACAGGGGAGAGATTTAAGGGCCAAGAGACCCAGTACTTC
V: TRBV5-1; J: TRBJ2-4; length: 16; size: .; D: TRBD1; CDR3: CASSLRQGRVVNIQYF; DNA: TGCGCCAGCAGCTTGAGACAGGGAAGGGTGGTAAACATTCAGTACTTC
V: TRBV12-5; J: TRBJ2-1; length: 15; size: .; D: TRBD2; CDR3: CASGLGGGGTHEQFF; DNA: TGTGCTAGTGGTTTGGGGGGGGGAGGGACGCATGAGCAGTTCTTC
V: TRBV11-3; J: TRBJ2-3; length: 13; size: .; D: .; CDR3: CASSLAYRDTQYF; DNA: TGTGCCAGCAGCTTAGCCTACCGAGATACGCAGTATTTT
V: TRBV30; J: TRBJ2-4; length: 11; size: .; D: .; CDR3: CACPKKNIQYF; DNA: TGTGCCTGCCCTAAGAAAAACATTCAGTACTTC
V: TRBV11-2; J: TRBJ1-1; length: 15; size: .; D: .; CDR3: CASSLERGRNTEAFF; DNA: TGTGCCAGCAGCTTAGAGCGGGGGAGGAACACTGAAGCTTTCTTT
V: TRBV29-1; J: TRBJ2-1; length: 16; size: .; D: TRBD2; CDR3: CSVEGGFGGRFNEQFF; DNA: TGCAGCGTTGAGGGAGGGTTTGGCGGGAGGTTCAATGAGCAGTTCTTC
V: TRBV18; J: TRBJ2-7; length: 13; size: .; D: TRBD2; CDR3: CASSLGRAYEQYF; DNA: TGTGCCAGCTCCCTGGGGAGGGCCTACGAGCAGTACTTC
V: TRBV6-1; J: TRBJ2-1; length: 15; size: .; D: TRBD2; CDR3: CASSSPGTSVNEQFF; DNA: TGTGCCAGCAGTTCCCCCGGGACTAGCGTTAATGAGCAGTTCTTC
V: TRBV27; J: TRBJ2-1; length: 13; size: once; D: .; CDR3: CASSFTGNNEQFF; DNA: TGTGCCAGCAGTTTTACAGGAAACAATGAGCAGTTCTTC
V: TRBV7-8; J: TRBJ2-5; length: 17; size: .; D: TRBD2; CDR3: CASSPGLAGGTQETQYF; DNA: TGTGCCAGCAGCCCCGGACTAGCGGGAGGGACCCAAGAGACCCAGTACTTC
V: TRBV19; J: TRBJ2-2; length: 15; size: .; D: .; CDR3: CASSISLTNTGELFF; DNA: TGTGCCAGTAGTATTTCCCTTACGAACACCGGGGAGCTGTTTTTT
V: TRBV19; J: TRBJ1-4; length: 13; size: .; D: TRBD1; CDR3: CAAAGGSGEKLFF; DNA: TGTGCCGCCGCAGGGGGCAGCGGTGAAAAACTGTTTTTT
V: TRBV5-1; J: TRBJ1-5; length: 14; size: .; D: TRBD1; CDR3: CASSRTGGDQPQHF; DNA: TGCGCCAGCAGCCGGACAGGAGGGGACCAGCCCCAGCATTTT
V: TRBV10-2; J: TRBJ1-2; length: 12; size: .; D: TRBD1; CDR3: CASEGTGSGYTF; DNA: TGCGCCAGCGAGGGGACAGGGTCTGGCTACACCTTC
V: TRBV27; J: TRBJ1-1; length: 16; size: .; D: .; CDR3: CASSSPSRGPNTEAFF; DNA: TGTGCCAGCAGTTCCCCTAGCAGGGGCCCGAACACTGAAGCTTTCTTT
V: TRBV25-1; J: TRBJ1-1; length: 15; size: few; D: .; CDR3: CASSAVGAQSTEAFF; DNA: TGTGCCAGTTCTGCGGTGGGGGCGCAAAGCACTGAAGCTTTCTTT
V: TRBV7-9; J: TRBJ2-5; length: 16; size: .; D: TRBD2; CDR3: CASSSSKGEREETQYF; DNA: TGTGCCAGCAGCTCTTCTAAGGGGGAGCGGGAGGAGACCCAGTACTTC
V: TRBV6-1; J: TRBJ2-3; length: 15; size: .; D: TRBD1; CDR3: CASSEDRGGTDTQYF; DNA: TGTGCCAGCAGTGAGGACAGGGGGGGAACAGATACGCAGTATTTT
V: TRBV5-1; J: TRBJ1-2; length: 13; size: .; D: .; CDR3: CASSYGQSYGYTF; DNA: TGCGCCAGCAGCTACGGACAGAGCTATGGCTACACCTTC
V: TRBV12-2; J: TRBJ2-1; length: 17; size: few; D: .; CDR3: CASRLASGTLSYNEQFF; DNA: TGTGCAAGTCGCTTAGCTAGCGGGACCCTCTCCTACAATGAGCAGTTCTTC
V: TRBV7-9; J: TRBJ1-4; length: 15; size: few; D: TRBD1; CDR3: CASSPSTGGNEKLFF; DNA: TGTGCCAGCAGCCCAAGCACAGGGGGTAATGAAAAACTGTTTTTT
V: TRBV7-2; J: TRBJ2-3; length: 14; size: .; D: .; CDR3: CASSRTAGLDTQYF; DNA: TGTGCCAGCAGCAGAACGGCGGGGTTAGATACGCAGTATTTT
V: TRBV5-1; J: TRBJ1-4; length: 17; size: .; D: TRBD1; CDR3: CASSANRGWWLNEKLFF; DNA: TGCGCCAGCAGCGCCAACAGGGGTTGGTGGCTTAATGAAAAACTGTTTTTT
V: TRBV10-3; J: TRBJ2-3; length: 19; size: .; D: TRBD2; CDR3: CAISESSSGAPISTDTQYF; DNA: TGTGCCATCAGTGAGTCAAGTAGCGGGGCTCCTATTAGCACAGATACGCAGTATTTT
V: TRBV7-8; J: TRBJ2-2; length: 16; size: once; D: TRBD1; CDR3: CASRLQGALGAGELFF; DNA: TGTGCCAGCAGGCTTCAGGGGGCGCTGGGTGCCGGGGAGCTGTTTTTT
V: TRBV6-1; J: TRBJ2-7; length: 19; size: once; D: TRBD1; CDR3: CASSEPRHRGDGPRYEQYF; DNA: TGTGCCAGCAGTGAACCCCGGCACAGGGGGGACGGGCCTAGATACGAGCAGTACTTC
V: TRBV6-5; J: TRBJ2-1; length: 13; size: .; D: TRBD2; CDR3: CASSYLGGNEQFF; DNA: TGTGCCAGCAGTTATCTGGGAGGGAATGAGCAGTTCTTC
V: TRBV7-9; J: TRBJ2-6; length: 18; size: .; D: .; CDR3: CASSLEGHAVAGANVLTF; DNA: TGTGCCAGCAGCTTAGAAGGACACGCCGTAGCAGGGGCCAACGTCCTGACTTTC
V: TRBV5-1; J: TRBJ2-5; length: 14; size: few; D: .; CDR3: CASKRSGWQETQYF; DNA: TGCGCCAGCAAAAGAAGCGGGTGGCAAGAGACCCAGTACTTC
V: TRBV27; J: TRBJ2-1; length: 13; size: .; D: .; CDR3: CASSFSSYNEQFF; DNA: TGTGCCAGCAGTTTTAGCTCCTACAATGAGCAGTTCTTC
V: TRBV19; J: TRBJ1-2; length: 14; size: .; D: .; CDR3: CASSIGGGSPGYTF; DNA: TGTGCCAGTAGTATAGGCGGGGGCAGCCCCGGCTACACCTTC
V: TRBV5-1; J: TRBJ2-5; length: 13; size: .; D: .; CDR3: CASSRAGEETQYF; DNA: TGCGCCAGCAGCAGGGCAGGGGAGGAGACCCAGTACTTC